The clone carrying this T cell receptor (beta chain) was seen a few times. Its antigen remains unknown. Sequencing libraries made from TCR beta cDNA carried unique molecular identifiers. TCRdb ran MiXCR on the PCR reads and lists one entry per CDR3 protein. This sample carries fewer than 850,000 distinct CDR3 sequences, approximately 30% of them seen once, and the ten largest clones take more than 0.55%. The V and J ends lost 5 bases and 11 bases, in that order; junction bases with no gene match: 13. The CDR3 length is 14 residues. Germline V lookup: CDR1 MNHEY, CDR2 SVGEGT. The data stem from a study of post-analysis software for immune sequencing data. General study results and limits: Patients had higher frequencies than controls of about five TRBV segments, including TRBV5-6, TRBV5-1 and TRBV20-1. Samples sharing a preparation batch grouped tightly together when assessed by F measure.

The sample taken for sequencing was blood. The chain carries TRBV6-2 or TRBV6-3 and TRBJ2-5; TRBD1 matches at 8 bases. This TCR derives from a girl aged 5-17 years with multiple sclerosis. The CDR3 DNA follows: TGTGCCAGCAGTCAGCGATGGACAGGGTACGGGCAGTACTTC. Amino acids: CASSQRWTGYGQYF.